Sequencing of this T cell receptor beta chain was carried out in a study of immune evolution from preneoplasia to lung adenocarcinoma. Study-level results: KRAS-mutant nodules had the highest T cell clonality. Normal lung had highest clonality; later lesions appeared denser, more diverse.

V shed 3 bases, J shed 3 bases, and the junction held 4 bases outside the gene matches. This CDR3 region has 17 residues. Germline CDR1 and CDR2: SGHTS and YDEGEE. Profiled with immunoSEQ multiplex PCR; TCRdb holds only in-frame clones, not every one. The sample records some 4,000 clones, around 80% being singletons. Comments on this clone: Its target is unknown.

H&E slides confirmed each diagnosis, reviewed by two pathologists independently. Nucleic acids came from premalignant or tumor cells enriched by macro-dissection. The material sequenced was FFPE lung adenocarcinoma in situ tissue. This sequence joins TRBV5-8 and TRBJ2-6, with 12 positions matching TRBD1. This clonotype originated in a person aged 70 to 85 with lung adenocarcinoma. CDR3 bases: TGTGCCAGCAGCTCGGGACAGGGGGCTGGTGGGGCCAACGTCCTGACTTTC. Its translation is CASSSGQGAGGANVLTF.